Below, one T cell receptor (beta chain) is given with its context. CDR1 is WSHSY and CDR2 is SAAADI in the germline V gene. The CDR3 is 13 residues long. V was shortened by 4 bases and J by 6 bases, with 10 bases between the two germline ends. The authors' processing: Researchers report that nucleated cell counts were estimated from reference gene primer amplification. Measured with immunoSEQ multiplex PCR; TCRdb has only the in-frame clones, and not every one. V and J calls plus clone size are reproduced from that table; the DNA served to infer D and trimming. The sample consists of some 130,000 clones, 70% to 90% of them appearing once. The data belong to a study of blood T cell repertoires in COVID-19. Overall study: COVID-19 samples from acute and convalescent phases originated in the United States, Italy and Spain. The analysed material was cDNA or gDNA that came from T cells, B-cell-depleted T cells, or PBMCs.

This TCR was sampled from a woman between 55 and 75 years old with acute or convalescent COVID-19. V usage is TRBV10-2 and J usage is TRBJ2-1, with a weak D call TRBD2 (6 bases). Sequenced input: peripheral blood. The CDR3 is CASSVLAFNEQFF. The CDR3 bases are TGCGCCAGCAGTGTCCTAGCGTTCAATGAGCAGTTCTTC.